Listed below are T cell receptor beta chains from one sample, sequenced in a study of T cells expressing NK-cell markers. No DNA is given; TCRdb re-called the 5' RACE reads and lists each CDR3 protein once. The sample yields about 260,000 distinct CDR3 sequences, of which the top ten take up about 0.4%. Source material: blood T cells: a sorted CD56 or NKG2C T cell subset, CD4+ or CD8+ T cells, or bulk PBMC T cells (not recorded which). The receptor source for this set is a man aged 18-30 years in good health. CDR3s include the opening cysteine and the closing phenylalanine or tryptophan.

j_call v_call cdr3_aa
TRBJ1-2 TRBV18 CASSPGVVGYTF
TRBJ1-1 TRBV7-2 CASSPHSGANTEAFF
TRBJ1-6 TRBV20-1 CSAPDRVYGSPLHF
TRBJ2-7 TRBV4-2 CASSQGLAGGGEQYF
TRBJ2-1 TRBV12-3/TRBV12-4 CASSWDTSYNEQFF
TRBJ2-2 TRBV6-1 CASTRRDWGNTGELFF
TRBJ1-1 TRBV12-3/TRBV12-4 CASQGMAEAFF
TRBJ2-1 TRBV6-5 CASSYSSRDRGFF
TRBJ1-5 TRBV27 CASGHRTGNSNQPQHF
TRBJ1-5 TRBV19 CASSFDGLGNQPQHF
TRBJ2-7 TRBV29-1 CSARWVGGGLAGSPPSYEQYF
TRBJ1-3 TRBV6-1 CASSVVGNTIYF
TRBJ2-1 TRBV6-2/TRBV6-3 CASTLLGEQFF
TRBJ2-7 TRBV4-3 CASSQDGTGKSVQYF
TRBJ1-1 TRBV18 CASSATGVTEAFF
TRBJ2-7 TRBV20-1 CSARDRGGFLYDQYF
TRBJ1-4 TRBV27 CASSFSDRVGKLFF
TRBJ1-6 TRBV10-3 CAISELINSPLHF
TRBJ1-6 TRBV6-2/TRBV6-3 CASSYSPAGSDSPLHF
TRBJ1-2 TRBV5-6 CASSLQGRENYGYTF
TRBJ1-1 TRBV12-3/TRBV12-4 CASSLGGGRTEAFF
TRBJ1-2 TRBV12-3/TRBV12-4 CASSFRRGVYGYTF
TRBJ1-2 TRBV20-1 CSAPRGGGYTF
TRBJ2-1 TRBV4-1 CASSQERGKNRDEQFF
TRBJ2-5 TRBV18 CASSPARTSGITQETQYF
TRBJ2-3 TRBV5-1 CASSLSLVVGTSTDTQYF
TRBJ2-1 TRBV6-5 CASRGGRSYNEQFF
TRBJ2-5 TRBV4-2 CASSQDTLAGNSPSETQYF